This entry lists 10 T cell receptor beta chains sequenced from one sample in a study of blood T cell repertoires in COVID-19. Method: immunoSEQ multiplex PCR; TCRdb's copy keeps in-frame clones and lacks some. This table has a few hundred thousand clones, about 90% appearing once. The sample consisted of peripheral blood. Source of these receptors: a man aged 18 to 29 who had recovered from COVID-19.

This clone has a handful of counts. V is TRBV18 and J is TRBJ1-1; D is perhaps TRBD1 (5 bases). V lost 4 bases, J lost 6 bases, and 15 bases lay in between. There are 14 residues in the CDR3. Germline CDR1 is KGHSH and CDR2 is LQKENI. CDR3 region: CASSLTRDSPEAFF. CDR3 sequence (DNA): TGTGCCAGCTCACTTACCCGGGACTCACCTGAAGCTTTCTTT.

The genes are TRBV7-2 and TRBJ1-4, with D possibly TRBD1 on 6 matching bases. V lost 0 bases and J 8 bases, leaving 13 bases between the germline ends. Germline V gene lookup returns CDR1 SGHTA and CDR2 FQGNSA. The CDR3 runs 15 residues. The DNA for the CDR3 is TGTGCCAGCAGCTTAGCGGGCATGACAGGAGAAAAACTGTTTTTT. This codes for CASSLAGMTGEKLFF.

The chain carries TRBV7-9 and TRBJ2-2; TRBD2 agrees at 13 bases. The V and J ends lost 5 bases and 3 bases, in that order; junction bases with no gene match: 3. Germline CDR1 and CDR2: SEHNR and FQNEAQ (reference sequence). The CDR3 is made up of 16 amino acids. The CDR3 spells CASSQGLAGYTGELFF. DNA for the CDR3: TGTGCCAGCAGCCAGGGACTAGCGGGATACACCGGGGAGCTGTTTTTT.

This clone appeared a single time. The gene calls are TRBV3-1 (or the pseudogene TRBV3-2) and TRBJ1-4; D is perhaps TRBD1 (5 bases). Germline V CDR1 and CDR2: LGHDT, YNNKEL (reference sequence). The CDR3 runs 17 residues. The V gene lost 2 bases and the J gene lost 8 bases, with 21 bases spanning the gap. The CDR3 sequence is CASSQPLPGTGEEKLFF. The DNA of the CDR3 is TGTGCCAGCAGCCAACCCCTTCCCGGGACGGGGGAGGAAAAACTGTTTTTT.

The chain carries TRBV9 and TRBJ1-2; 8 bases map to TRBD1. The CDR3 loop spans 16 amino acids. In germline, CDR1 is SGDLS, CDR2 YYNGEE. V was pared by 4 bases and J by 0 bases, with 8 bases of the junction left unmatched. CDR3 nucleotide sequence: TGTGCCAGCAGCTCCGGGACAGGTCTACCTAACTATGGCTACACCTTC. This translates into CASSSGTGLPNYGYTF.

This clone was detected once. V gene TRBV5-1 combines with J gene TRBJ2-5; TRBD2 matches 7 bases. Trimming removed 3 bases from V and 4 bases from J; junction bases left unmatched: 12. This CDR3 contains 16 residues. Germline values: CDR1 SGHRS, CDR2 YFSETQ. The CDR3 DNA reads as TGCGCCAGCAGCTCCGGATCGGCTAGCGGTGGAGAGACCCAGTACTTC. This translates into CASSSGSASGGETQYF. The whole variable domain, remainder taken from reference TRBV5-1 and TRBJ2-5, is KAGVTQTPRYLIKTRGQQVTLSCSPISGHRSVSWYQQTPGQGLQFLFEYFSETQRNKGNFPGRFSGRQFSNSRSEMNVSTLELGDSALYLCASSSGSASGGETQYFGPGTRLLVL.

V usage is TRBV13 and J usage is TRBJ2-2, with D hard to call. Germline CDR1 and CDR2: PRHDT and FYEKMQ (reference sequence). Deletions cut 5 bases from V and 1 base from J, with 2 bases between. This CDR3 is built from 12 residues. Here the CDR3 DNA reads TGTGCCAGCAGCCGGAACACCGGGGAGCTGTTTTTT. Protein product: CASSRNTGELFF.

This clone was counted once. V gene TRBV4-2 combines with J gene TRBJ2-7; D is undetermined. Germline V gives CDR1 LGHNA, CDR2 YNFKEQ. The CDR3 has 15 amino acids. With 0 bases removed from V and 12 bases from J, the gap between germline ends came to 21 bases. CDR3 bases: TGTGCCAGCAGCCAAGACGAGAGGTTACAAGGCAAATGGTACTTC. Residues: CASSQDERLQGKWYF.

The V gene is TRBV30, the J gene TRBJ1-1, with a tentative D call TRBD1 (5 bases). The CDR3 has 14 residues. Trimming removed 3 bases at V and 3 bases at J, with 14 bases between. Germline V gene sequence: CDR1 GTSNPN, CDR2 SVGIG (reference sequence). CDR3 DNA sequence: TGTGCCTGGAGCTTCGGCAGGGTGGACACTGAAGCTTTCTTT. Encoded protein: CAWSFGRVDTEAFF.

This chain links TRBV7-8 with TRBJ1-3; D perhaps matches TRBD1 (5 bases). The CDR3 is made up of 16 amino acids. CDR1 and CDR2 (germline): SGHVS, FQNEAQ. The germline V and J ends were trimmed by 0 bases and 0 bases, with 9 bases remaining between them. CDR3 DNA: TGTGCCAGCAGCTTAGCGTCACAGGCCTCTGGAAACACCATATATTTT. Its translation: CASSLASQASGNTIYF.